A single sample is the source of the 6 T cell receptor beta chains below, sequenced in a study of CXCR3-negative and CXCR3-positive naive CD8 T cells. The libraries of TRB cDNA were constructed through 5' RACE using UMI labels. TCRdb reprocessed the 5' RACE reads and reports one entry per CDR3 protein, with no DNA. The table lists around 41,000 distinct CDR3 sequences, with around 10% in the top ten. What was sequenced was memory CD8+ T cells from blood. These receptor sequences come from a human donor in good health. Some clones in this sample may be carry-over from other donors' samples.

The chain carries TRBV29-1 and TRBJ1-1; the TCRdb D gene call, TRBD1, has no DNA to confirm it. Looked up from germline, CDR1 is SQVTM and CDR2 is ANQGSEA. CDR3 length equals 15 residues. The CDR3 sequence is CSVEGGTLMNTEAFF.

The CDR3 spells CASSQDWDRTYEQYF. The chain is built from TRBV14 and TRBJ2-7; TCRdb names TRBD1, which stays unverified in the absence of DNA. The V gene's germline CDR1 is SGHDN and CDR2 FVKESK. The CDR3 is made up of 15 amino acids.

The chain joins TRBV15 to TRBJ2-2; the D call from TCRdb, TRBD1, cannot be confirmed without DNA. This CDR3 is built from 18 residues. Germline CDR1 is LNHNV and CDR2 is YYDKDF (reference sequence). CDR3 region: CATSRDRDASLNTGELFF. Supplemented by reference TRBV15 and TRBJ2-2, the full variable domain reads DAMVIQNPRYQVTQFGKPVTLSCSQTLNHNVMYWYQQKSSQAPKLLFHYYDKDFNNEADTPDNFQSRRPNTSFCFLDIRSPGLGDTAMYLCATSRDRDASLNTGELFFGEGSRLTVL.

The CDR3 loop reads CASSSLQETQYF. The rearrangement joins TRBV6-2 or TRBV6-3 to TRBJ2-5. Germline V gene sequence: CDR1 MNHEY, CDR2 SVGEGT. This CDR3 region has 12 residues.

The gene calls are TRBV7-6 and TRBJ2-1; TCRdb names TRBD1, which stays unverified in the absence of DNA. The V gene's germline CDR1 is SGHVS and CDR2 FNYEAQ. The CDR3 consists of 20 residues. CDR3 amino acids: CASSFGAGMTGGPVYTEQFF.

The chain uses TRBV7-8 and TRBJ2-5; the D gene TCRdb calls, TRBD1, cannot be checked with no DNA. The CDR3 consists of 15 residues. Germline lookup yields CDR1 SGHVS and CDR2 FQNEAQ. The CDR3 sequence: CASSLVGQDKETQYF.